The sequence of this T cell receptor (beta chain) was determined in a study of blood T cell repertoires in COVID-19. Overall study context: Spain, Italy and the United States supplied samples that represented acute and convalescent COVID-19.

Looked up from germline, CDR1 is MNHEY and CDR2 is SMNVEV (reference sequence). Trimming took off 5 bases at V and 1 base at J, with 12 bases between the two ends. The CDR3 has 15 residues. This clone was seen a handful of times. This same CDR3 is encoded by further DNA sequences in the sample. Authors' methods: Nucleated cell number was recorded as an estimate derived from reference gene primer amplification. Clones were sequenced by immunoSEQ multiplex PCR, and TCRdb holds only the in-frame ones, with some missing. D and trimming come from the DNA, and the V and J calls and clone size come from that table. The sample yields about 400,000 clones, about 88% seen once.

The sequenced sample consisted of peripheral blood. This sequence joins TRBV27 and TRBJ1-5, with D maybe TRBD1 (6 bases). The TCR sequence derives from a human donor in a cohort sampled during active COVID-19. DNA for the CDR3: TGTGCCAGCAGTCCACAGGGTCAAAGCAATCAGCCCCAGCATTTT. Translated, it gives CASSPQGQSNQPQHF.